A single count supports the clone carrying this T cell receptor beta chain. Its specificity is not known. The CDR3 length is 15 residues. V trimming: 5 bases; J trimming: 1 base; junction bases outside the gene matches: 6. Germline-derived CDR1 and CDR2 are SEHNR and FQNEAQ (reference sequence). The data stem from a study of cytomegalovirus exposure and HLA in healthy donors. For the study at large: From 170 million or so T cells, an earlier analysis saw 90 million to 130 million unique TCR beta sequences. General study results and limits: Later on, analysis showed that most CMV-associated TCR beta chains appeared to be HLA-restricted.

PCR was performed using 60 Vbeta and 13 Jbeta primers. TCRdb keeps only in-frame clones here, not all; method: immunoSEQ multiplex PCR. Of roughly 89,000 clones in the sample, approximately 72% were seen once. This chain uses TRBV7-9 with TRBJ2-5; 8 nucleotides align to TRBD1. Sample: PBMCs. The sequence was collected from a man under 40 in good health and CMV-seropositive. The chain's CDR3 is CASSPTGTGQETQYF. Written as DNA, the CDR3 is TGTGCCAGCAGCCCCACTGGGACAGGCCAAGAGACCCAGTACTTC.